One TCR beta chain is described in this entry. Its antigen is currently not known. Per-base quality was not reported, and no clone a single base away is much larger than it. The CDR3 regions of human TCRbeta chains were subjected to immunosequencing. The authors processed their data as follows. Repertoire TCRs were matched against a reference library of SARS-CoV-2-specific TCRs generated with the MIRA antigen-specificity platform. Breadth was defined as the fraction of unique TCRs that were SARS-CoV-2-associated, and depth was defined as the fraction of total T cells that were SARS-CoV-2-associated. Each spike-specific TCR was assigned to its reactive spike region and to a CD4 or CD8 class using the MIRA data. Log10-transformed breadth and depth values were compared by one-way ANOVA with Sidak's multiple comparisons tests. TCRdb retrieved this table from immuneACCESS and kept in-frame rearrangements only. Not all clones are present; in checked studies, unresolved V genes account for under half, and no reason is known for the remainder. V and J calls and clone size are given by that table; D and trimming were obtained from the DNA. For this sample the table gives 100,000 to 150,000 clones, of which over 85% were detected only once. The ten top clones hold around 5.4% of the sample.

CDR1 is given as MDHEN and CDR2 as SYDVKM, both from the germline V gene. From its cysteine to its phenylalanine, the CDR3 spans 15 amino acids. CDR3 DNA is the only sequence kept; it has 45 bases, read in frame from the first base. At the junction V is shortened by 1 base and J by 2 bases; bases outside the gene matches: 1. This record belongs to a study of T cell responses to AZD1222 COVID-19 vaccine (dated by TCRdb to about 2021). Regarding the study in general: AZD1222 recipients with second doses at about 4 weeks or about 12 weeks were pooled, because spike-specific TCR depth and breadth did not differ between schedules. Trial participants were enrolled by age into subgroups of 18-55, 56-69 and 70-plus years, and about 150, 27 and 61 TCR-sequenced participants, respectively, were included in these subgroups. TCR sequencing covered fewer than 250 trial participants: 200 to 220 given two doses of AZD1222 and 26 given two doses of MenACWY control vaccine.

The sample's time point label, in plain terms: baseline before first vaccination. Samples from vaccinated people were obtained from the UK trials COV001 and COV002, which included a single-blind randomized controlled phase 2/3 trial of AZD1222 (ChAdOx1 nCoV-19) in healthy adults. For TCRbeta chain sequencing, PBMC samples from trial participants were taken at day 0 and at day 28 after the second dose. What the study reported, not specific to this receptor: Only six AZD1222 recipients were SARS-CoV-2 seropositive at baseline, limiting conclusions about previously exposed vaccinees. In the small 56-69-year group, the increase in depth fell short of significance, most likely because of low power. The vaccine-associated CD4 TCRs covered the entire spike protein, and the dominant responses fell in regions 160-218 and 743-854. Most participants were white British and females outnumbered males, and the authors suggested that clonal diversity may have been underestimated. No day 14 peak-response samples were available, so repertoires were characterized only after the peak T cell response. After two AZD1222 doses, both the breadth and the depth of spike-specific TCRs were significantly higher than at day 0 and than in MenACWY recipients. Reportedly, close to half of the unique spike-specific TCRs recognized epitopes lying outside the regions that are mutated in the B.1.351 and B.1.1.7 variants.

In this chain, TRBV28 is recombined with TRBJ2-7; 11 bases in the middle match TRBD1. The clonotype originates from an adult in good health. The sample was peripheral blood, taken on day 0 of AZD1222 vaccination. CDR3 protein: CASSLSGQGAYEQYF. The DNA reads as follows: TGTGCCAGCAGTTTATCGGGACAGGGGGCCTACGAGCAGTACTTC.